This paragraph reports one TCR beta chain. Its antigen has not been determined. Base qualities are not at hand, and no much larger clone is one base apart. The data stem from a study of cytomegalovirus exposure and HLA in healthy donors (dated by TCRdb to 2017 to 2019). Regarding the complete study: In an earlier analysis of some 610 of the donors, 276 Gb of sequence data and about 110 million unique TCR beta sequences from approximately 180 million T cells were reported. In addition to the first cohort of 666 subjects, a separate validation cohort of approximately 130 different subjects was used. About 5 DR-DQ haplotypes were handled as single units for association and clustering, since linkage in the cohort was strong. Of the 350 to 400 genotyped donors, 65% to 90% fell in the genetic ancestry cluster associated with self-reported Caucasian donors. The study combined high-throughput TCR immunosequencing, statistical association of individual TCRs with disease status, and machine learning to predict cytomegalovirus infection status. Alongside the repertoire data, information on donor age, sex, ethnicity and CMV serostatus was compiled. All discovery cohort repertoires had been generated using a single sequencing platform. Among some 400 genotyped donors of the cohort, an average of about 240,000 unique TCR beta nucleotide sequences were sequenced per donor, around a sixth of them non-productive. To decide whether each TCR beta V gene segment behaved as functional or pseudogenic, an earlier analysis of fewer than 750 of the donors relied on high-throughput TCR beta sequencing. The aim of the study was to test whether cataloging public T cell receptors could identify signatures of past pathogen exposure. A later genetic analysis used genome-wide SNP genotypes for about 65% of the 666 donors, treating that subset as a discovery cohort. Using immunosequencing, the study profiled T cell repertoires from some 670 subjects and related those repertoires to cytomegalovirus serostatus. An early release covering over 500 HLA-typed donors comprised about 290 gigabases of sequencing data and 85 million to 100 million unique TCR sequences. A later analysis re-analyzed previously published TCR beta repertoires from 650 to 800 donors and added high-resolution HLA genotyping to study TCR occurrence patterns. Rather than drawing on any new phenotypic data, the later analysis identified candidate immune exposures from TCR beta sequences and the way those sequences occurred across donors. Both class I and class II loci were covered by HLA typing, at four-digit resolution. Typing coverage varied by locus: about 620-630 donors for A, B, C, DRB1 and DQB1; roughly 510 for DQA1; 600 to 610 for DPA1; some 470 for DPB1. What the work shows at the level of the full study, not this receptor alone: In a later analysis, several top co-occurrence clusters were reported to appear linked to parvovirus B19, influenza, CMV and Epstein-Barr virus. A further reported finding was that TCR beta sequences accurately predicted the HLA-A and HLA-B alleles for most subjects in the first cohort. Compared with the roughly 700-donor mean, donors in an Asian-associated ancestry cluster had fewer N-insertions in productive TCRs, according to a later genetic analysis. Roughly uniform sequencing depth across donors was assumed in presence/absence analyses, although this assumption may not hold. A later genetic analysis associated a missense DCLRE1C variant with V-gene and J-gene trimming of TCR beta chains, and an independent cohort replicated the association. A total of some 180 TCR beta chains were listed by the study as associated with cytomegalovirus. According to the authors, the approach could potentially be generalized to other disease states and immunological phenotypes. A later analysis associated some 17,000 TCR beta sequences with specific HLA alleles at a false discovery rate of 0.05. Because some donors lacked HLA typing at each locus, the association tests relied only on the typed subset. A later analysis found that TCR association rates varied across HLA loci, with DRB1 alleles showing the most associated TCRs and HLA-C alleles the fewest. CMV serostatus was the only immune exposure information available for the cohort. Most TCR sequences were observed very rarely across donors, whereas some public TCRs were present in many individuals. A few of the identified cytomegalovirus-associated TCR beta chains were confirmed in vitro to be specific for cytomegalovirus antigens. Correlated functional status among segregating V segments might be attributable to linkage disequilibrium, but an unknown experimental factor could not be ruled out. The earlier analysis of 587 of the donors excluded about 16 rarely observed V segments, including chromosome 9 orphons, because counts were too low. A cluster of highly shared sequence variants was judged likely to be a technical artifact of the sequencing pipeline. In a later analysis, HLA-associated TCR beta chains were found to be more clonally expanded and to have lower generation probabilities than equally common non-associated chains. Assigning TCR associations to individual alleles was difficult when HLA alleles, especially DR and DQ, strongly co-occurred. The cohort was sequenced for TCR beta chains only, and without alpha or paired-chain data the features that could be detected were limited. In a later analysis, most CMV-associated TCR beta chains were found to appear HLA-restricted, with HLA associations seemingly driven largely by CMV exposure. The classifier was reported to diagnose cytomegalovirus status with high specificity and sensitivity in both the original cohort and the validation cohort. Broadly in line with IMGT annotations, most TCR beta V segments showed up in productive rearrangements about 87% or about 30% of the time in an earlier analysis of 587 of the donors.

The library was built by means of the immunoSEQ multiplex PCR assay. A mixture of 60 forward primers for TCR Vbeta segments and 13 reverse primers for TCR Jbeta segments was used in the multiplex PCR. The CDR3 region of rearranged TCR beta genes was amplified from genomic DNA with a multiplex PCR assay. The amplified TCR beta libraries were sequenced on the Illumina HiSeq System as 87-base-pair reads. In the source study's methods: A later analysis counted tens of millions of unique TCR beta chains across the 650 to 800 repertoires, and approximately 11 million of these chains were shared by at least two donors. To remove PCR and sequencing errors, raw reads were error-corrected and collapsed into unique sequences using a nearest-neighbor algorithm that merged closely related sequences. To assign V, D and J gene segments, CDR3 sequences were aligned to IMGT reference sequences. For a sequence to be retained, a match of at least six nucleotides was required to both a V gene segment and a J gene segment. Rearrangements were classified as productive when the CDR3 lacked stop codons and remained in frame with V and J, and all other rearrangements were classified as non-productive. CDR3 was defined by IMGT convention, running from the second conserved V-encoded cysteine to the conserved J-encoded phenylalanine. Sequences without an unambiguous match to a single V gene segment were excluded from the earlier analysis of 500 to 700 of the donors. An earlier analysis of 587 of the donors called V segments functional above 56.7% productive rearrangements and segregating when the between-donor standard deviation exceeded 5%. To diagnose cytomegalovirus status from the catalog of TCR beta chain sequences, a statistical classification framework was built. In a later analysis, TCR nucleotide sequences were compared against IMGT/GENE-DB human TR gene sequences so that V and J genes could be assigned. The TCRdist pipeline was used in a later analysis to assign CDR3 sequences and most-parsimonious VDJ recombination scenarios. In a later analysis, each TCR beta chain was defined by its CDR3 amino acid sequence together with its V-gene family, and reads lacking a unique V-gene family were excluded. A later analysis removed several hundred highly shared, low-generation-probability nucleotide sequences to deal with suspected cross-contamination and a sequencing artifact. For each public chain, a later analysis derived a clonal expansion index from normalized ranks of inferred template counts within each repertoire. Generation probabilities in a later analysis came from a VDJ recombination model fitted to out-of-frame rearrangements, and those results were checked against IGoR. A later analysis scored TCR-TCR, TCR-HLA and TCR-CMV co-occurrence with hypergeometric tests, applying a repertoire-size bias correction to TCR pairs. To estimate false discovery rates, a later analysis permuted the HLA or CMV assignments 20 times. In a later analysis, co-occurring TCRs were grouped using DBSCAN, and TCRdist sequence similarity was added for clustering within HLA-allele-positive subsets. Repertoires with fewer than 30,000 or more than 120,000 public chains, plus five repertoires with anomalous nucleotide sharing, were excluded from co-occurrence clustering. In TCRdb, the immuneACCESS table is reduced to in-frame sequences with V and J assigned. These tables do not hold every clone; where another copy was compared, an unresolved V gene accounts for under half, and the others remain unexplained. D and trimming were read from the DNA, whereas the V and J calls and clone size are those reported in that table. This sample has 100,000 to 150,000 clones in its table, and around 75% of those were observed once. The biggest ten clones account for 3% to 3.5% of the sample.

The cohort consisted of 600 or so healthy bone marrow donors. At the time of sampling, all cohort members were nominally healthy, though unrecorded immune exposures were likely present. The donor tested CMV seronegative and was one of the 352 seronegative cohort members. Each donor provided a peripheral blood sample, and peripheral blood mononuclear cells were used for TCR beta sequencing. The Qiagen DNeasy Blood Extraction Kit was used to extract genomic DNA from the blood cell samples. The TCR comes from a woman aged 45-60 years in good health and CMV-seronegative. What was sequenced was PBMCs.

The CDR3 protein: CASSSNSGSYYEQYF. The DNA is as follows: TGTGCCAGCAGCTCCAACTCAGGCAGTTACTACGAGCAGTACTTC. The chain uses TRBV7-2 and TRBJ2-7; no D gene call is confident. V is cut by 4 bases and J by 3 bases, and the space between the germline ends is 16 bases. The germline V gene sets CDR1 to SGHTA and CDR2 to FQGNSA. Including cysteine and phenylalanine, the CDR3 has 15 amino acids. The CDR3 DNA has 45 bases and is translated from base 1.